The rows below give T cell receptor beta chains drawn from one sample of a study of CD8 T cells in ankylosing spondylitis. TCRdb ran MiXCR on the 5' RACE reads and lists one entry per CDR3 protein. The sample lists around 480,000 distinct CDR3 sequences; about a sixth were seen once. The sequenced sample consisted of blood, either unsorted or a sorted T cell fraction (not recorded which). The source is a male donor with ankylosing spondylitis. CDR3s include the opening cysteine and the closing phenylalanine or tryptophan. D genes are given only for firm matches. The size entry is marked missing in some rows and otherwise reads once, few, many or a size class.

size	V	D	J	DNA	CDR3
-	TRBV20-1	-	TRBJ2-1	TGCAGTGCTAGAGGTTCTGGGTATTCCTCCTACAATGAGCAGTTCTTC	CSARGSGYSSYNEQFF
-	TRBV5-1	-	TRBJ1-1	TGCGCCAGCAGCTTGGAATCGGGGGTCACTGAAGCTTTCTTT	CASSLESGVTEAFF
many	TRBV5-1	TRBD2	TRBJ2-7	TGCGCCAGCAGCGGACTAGCGGGAAATGAGCAGTACTTC	CASSGLAGNEQYF
many	TRBV12-3/TRBV12-4	-	TRBJ2-2	TGTGCCAGCAGTTACAGCGGTGAGGGGGAGCTGTTTTTT	CASSYSGEGELFF
-	TRBV4-1	-	TRBJ1-1	TGCGCCAGCAGCCAAGTAAGTGCAGCGAACACTGAAGCTTTCTTT	CASSQVSAANTEAFF
once	TRBV28	TRBD1	TRBJ2-7	TGTGCCAGCACCAGGACAGGGGAAGGGGTCGAGCAGTACTTC	CASTRTGEGVEQYF
few	TRBV5-6	TRBD2	TRBJ2-7	TGTGCCAGCAGCTTGGGGGGACTAAAGACCTACGAGCAGTACTTC	CASSLGGLKTYEQYF
-	TRBV4-1	TRBD2	TRBJ2-1	TGCGCCAGCAGCCCCGGGCGGGCGGGGGGATCCTACAATGAGCAGTTCTTC	CASSPGRAGGSYNEQFF
few	TRBV7-2	-	TRBJ2-7	TGTGCCAGCAGCCATCAGGGTAGCGCCTCCGAGCAGTACTTC	CASSHQGSASEQYF
few	TRBV9	-	TRBJ1-1	TGTGCCAGCAGCGTAGTCGGACAGCTACTGAACACTGAAGCTTTCTTT	CASSVVGQLLNTEAFF
-	TRBV3-1	-	TRBJ2-1	TGTGCCAGTGTGGGTACCCGACACAATGAGCAGTTCTTC	CASVGTRHNEQFF
few	TRBV2	TRBD2	TRBJ2-6	TGTGCCAGCACCAAAGAGGGACTAGCGGGAGTATCTGGGGCCAACGTCCTGACTTTC	CASTKEGLAGVSGANVLTF
many	TRBV5-1	TRBD1	TRBJ2-7	TGCGCCAGCAGCCCGGGACAGTCGGACGAGCAGTACTTC	CASSPGQSDEQYF
-	TRBV5-1	-	TRBJ1-1	TGCGCCAGCAGCTTGGCTGGGGGAAAAGGCTTTAACTCTGAAGCTTTCTTT	CASSLAGGKGFNSEAFF
-	TRBV29-1	-	TRBJ1-1	TGCAGCGTTGAAGCCCAGGGCACTGAAGCTTTCTTT	CSVEAQGTEAFF
many	TRBV4-1	-	TRBJ1-4	TGCGCCAGCAGCCAAGGGGGGCCAAAACTGTTTTTT	CASSQGGPKLFF
few	TRBV24-1	-	TRBJ2-7	TGTGCCACCAGTGATTTGGCGGATAGAGGGACAATGAAATTGAACTCCTACGAGCAGTACTTC	CATSDLADRGTMKLNSYEQYF
few	TRBV10-3	TRBD2	TRBJ2-3	TGTGCCACCCTACTAGCGGGAGGGGCAGATACGCAGTATTTT	CATLLAGGADTQYF
-	TRBV5-1	-	TRBJ2-3	TGCGCCAGCAGCTTGTTGGGACCCGAGGCGGATACGCAGTATTTT	CASSLLGPEADTQYF
few	TRBV9	TRBD1	TRBJ2-1	TGTGCCAGCAGCTTAATGGACAGGGGGACCGAGAATGAGCAGTTCTTC	CASSLMDRGTENEQFF
few	TRBV5-5	-	TRBJ1-2	TGTGCCAGCAGCCCGAGGGACCCAATGGGGAGCGGCTACACCTTC	CASSPRDPMGSGYTF
few	TRBV7-9	-	TRBJ2-5	TGTGCCAGCAGCTTAGCACTACTGGAGACCCAGTACTTC	CASSLALLETQYF
few	TRBV7-2	-	TRBJ1-3	TGTGCCAGCAGCTTTAAGGGACTCTCTGGAAACACCATATATTTT	CASSFKGLSGNTIYF
-	TRBV18	-	TRBJ2-3	TGTGCCAGCTCACCATCCACGTGGGATACGCAGTATTTT	CASSPSTWDTQYF
-	TRBV5-1	-	TRBJ1-3	TGCGCCAGCAGCCGAGGGGAGAGCTCTGGAAACACCATATATTTT	CASSRGESSGNTIYF
few	TRBV11-3	TRBD1	TRBJ2-7	TGTGCCAGCAGCTTCACGACAGGGGTTTTCGGTAACGAGCAGTACTTC	CASSFTTGVFGNEQYF
-	TRBV7-2	-	TRBJ1-6	TGTGCCAGCAGCGCTTCCCGGGTCAAGGGTTCACCCCTCCACTTT	CASSASRVKGSPLHF
-	TRBV7-9	TRBD1	TRBJ2-5	TGTGCCAGCAGCGATCGGACAGGGGAACAAGAGACCCAGTACTTC	CASSDRTGEQETQYF
few	TRBV5-5	-	TRBJ1-5	TGTGCCAGCAGCTTGGGGACAGAGTTCAATCAGCCCCAGCATTTT	CASSLGTEFNQPQHF
-	TRBV10-2	-	TRBJ2-7	TGCGCCAGCAGTGAGCCACGATCCCCGACAGGATCCTACGAGCAGTACTTC	CASSEPRSPTGSYEQYF
-	TRBV15	TRBD2	TRBJ2-7	TGTGCCACCAGCAGAGATGGTGGACTAGCCCACGAGCAGTACTTC	CATSRDGGLAHEQYF
-	TRBV12-3/TRBV12-4	TRBD1	TRBJ1-6	TGTGCCAGCAGTTCGGACAGGGTGGAGAATTCACCCCTCCACTTT	CASSSDRVENSPLHF
-	TRBV6-1	-	TRBJ1-3	TGTGCCAGCAGGAACCCTTTTAGCTCTGGAAACACCATATATTTT	CASRNPFSSGNTIYF
-	TRBV9	-	TRBJ2-1	TGTGCCAGCAGCTCTCTCGTCAGCTCCTACAATGAGCAGTTCTTC	CASSSLVSSYNEQFF
-	TRBV3-1	TRBD2	TRBJ2-1	TGTGCCAGCAGCCCACCGGGACTAGCTTTCAATGAGCAGTTCTTC	CASSPPGLAFNEQFF
-	TRBV12-3/TRBV12-4	-	TRBJ1-3	TGTGCCAGCAGTTTAGGTGGGACCGGTGGAAACACCATATATTTT	CASSLGGTGGNTIYF
few	TRBV7-9	-	TRBJ1-4	TGTGCCAGCCGGGATTCTAATGAAAAACTGTTTTTT	CASRDSNEKLFF
few	TRBV6-2/TRBV6-3	-	TRBJ2-1	TGTGCCAGCACCTTCAAGGACAATGAGCAGTTCTTC	CASTFKDNEQFF
-	TRBV6-1	-	TRBJ2-1	TGTGCCAGCAGTGCCCTTACAGGGACTACCTACAATGAGCAGTTCTTC	CASSALTGTTYNEQFF
few	TRBV20-1	-	TRBJ2-5	TGCAGTGCTATGGTGTATCTAGGAAAGGAGACCCAGTACTTC	CSAMVYLGKETQYF
few	TRBV6-2/TRBV6-3	-	TRBJ1-1	TGTGCCATTACACGGACCAAGGTGAACACTGAAGCTTTCTTT	CAITRTKVNTEAFF
few	TRBV10-2	-	TRBJ2-3	TGCGCCAGCAGTGAAGGGGGATCAGATACGCAGTATTTT	CASSEGGSDTQYF
few	TRBV12-3/TRBV12-4	-	TRBJ1-1	TGTGCCAGCAGCTCTAGGACAGTTACGAACACTGAAGCTTTCTTT	CASSSRTVTNTEAFF
-	TRBV10-3	-	TRBJ1-1	TGTGCCATCAGTGAGTCGAATCAGGGGTTGAGCTTCTTT	CAISESNQGLSFF
few	TRBV6-5	-	TRBJ1-6	TGTGCCAGCAGCTACAGGGTTAATTCACCCCTCCACTTT	CASSYRVNSPLHF
-	TRBV5-1	-	TRBJ2-5	TGCGCCAGCAGCTTCCAGGGGATGGAAGAGACCCAGTACTTC	CASSFQGMEETQYF
-	TRBV5-6	-	TRBJ2-3	TGTGCCAGCAGCACATACAGGGGCGGGAGAATTGCAGATACGCAGTATTTT	CASSTYRGGRIADTQYF
-	TRBV7-9	-	TRBJ1-4	TGTGCCAGCAGCTGGGCGGGTGAAAAACTGTTTTTT	CASSWAGEKLFF
-	TRBV6-5	-	TRBJ1-5	TGTGCCAGCAGTTATCAGGGAAACAATCAGCCCCAGCATTTT	CASSYQGNNQPQHF
few	TRBV6-1	TRBD2	TRBJ2-7	TGTGCCAGCAGTCCGGGACTAGCGGGAAACTACGAGCAGTACTTC	CASSPGLAGNYEQYF
few	TRBV24-1	-	TRBJ2-5	TGTGCCACCAGTGGAGGGGGTTCCCAAGAGACCCAGTACTTC	CATSGGGSQETQYF
few	TRBV5-1	-	TRBJ1-1	TGCGCCAGCAGCTTGCCCAGTCTTGAAGCTTTCTTT	CASSLPSLEAFF
-	TRBV5-1	-	TRBJ1-1	TGCGCCAGCAGCTTTCAGGGTAGCACTGAAGCTTTCTTT	CASSFQGSTEAFF
-	TRBV3-1	TRBD2	TRBJ2-1	TGTGCCAGCAGCCTAGAGCGGGGGTGGAACAATGAGCAGTTCTTC	CASSLERGWNNEQFF
-	TRBV20-1	-	TRBJ1-1	TGCAGTGCTAGAGTAGGGGGGACTGAAGCTTTCTTT	CSARVGGTEAFF